This T cell receptor (beta chain) was sequenced during a study of cytomegalovirus exposure and HLA in healthy donors. General study results and limits: In vitro data verified three CMV-associated chains as specific for CMV antigens.

To note about this clone: Its antigen remains unknown.

Germline V lookup: CDR1 SNHLY, CDR2 FYNNEI. CDR3 length: 16 residues. V was shortened by 6 bases and J by 4 bases, with 20 bases between the two germline ends. Sequencing was performed with immunoSEQ multiplex PCR; in TCRdb, only in-frame clones are kept and a portion is missing. Of more than 200,000 clones listed, roughly 84% are singletons. Sequencing was carried out using PBMCs. This clonotype originated in a man between 18 and 35 years old in good health and CMV-seropositive. This sequence joins TRBV2 and TRBJ2-3; D gene unclear. The CDR3 protein is CASSSVSPLWADTQYF. CDR3 bases: TGTGCCAGCAGCTCTGTCTCTCCCCTTTGGGCAGATACGCAGTATTTT.